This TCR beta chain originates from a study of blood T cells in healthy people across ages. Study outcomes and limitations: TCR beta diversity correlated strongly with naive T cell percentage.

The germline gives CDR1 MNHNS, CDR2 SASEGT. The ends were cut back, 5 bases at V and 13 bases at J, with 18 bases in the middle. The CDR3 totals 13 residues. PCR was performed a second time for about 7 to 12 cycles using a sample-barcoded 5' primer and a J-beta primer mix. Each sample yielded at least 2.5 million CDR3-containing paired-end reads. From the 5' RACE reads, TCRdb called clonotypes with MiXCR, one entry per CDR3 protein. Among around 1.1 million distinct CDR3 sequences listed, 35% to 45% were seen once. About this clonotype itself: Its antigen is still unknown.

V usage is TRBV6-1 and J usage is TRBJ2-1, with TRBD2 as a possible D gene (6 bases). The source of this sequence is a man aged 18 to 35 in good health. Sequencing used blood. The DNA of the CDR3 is TGTGCCAGCAGTAACAGGATTCGGGAGACCCAGTTCTTC. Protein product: CASSNRIRETQFF.